This T cell receptor beta chain stems from a study of CD8+CD57+ T cells in acquired aplastic anemia. Template material for TCR beta VDJ and CDR3 profiling consisted of genomic DNA. TCRdb re-called the reads through MiXCR, storing one row per CDR3 protein. This sample yields 120,000 or so distinct CDR3 sequences, of which almost 40% are seen a single time; 2.6% belongs to the top ten. This clonotype was seen repeatedly, ten times or more. Whoever was chosen for sequencing had shown CD8+CD57+ cell expansion by flow cytometry. V was pared by 2 bases and J by 8 bases, with 9 bases between. Germline CDR1 is MNHEY and CDR2 is SVGAGI. CDR3 size: 13 residues.

The clonotype comes from a human donor with aplastic anemia. The source material was sorted CD4+, CD8+, or CD8+CD57+ T cells (not recorded which) from PBMCs. This sequence joins TRBV6-5 and TRBJ1-4; D possibly corresponds to TRBD1 (6 bases). Here the CDR3 DNA reads TGTGCCAGCAGTTACGCGGGACAAGAAAAACTGTTTTTT. It translates to CASSYAGQEKLFF.